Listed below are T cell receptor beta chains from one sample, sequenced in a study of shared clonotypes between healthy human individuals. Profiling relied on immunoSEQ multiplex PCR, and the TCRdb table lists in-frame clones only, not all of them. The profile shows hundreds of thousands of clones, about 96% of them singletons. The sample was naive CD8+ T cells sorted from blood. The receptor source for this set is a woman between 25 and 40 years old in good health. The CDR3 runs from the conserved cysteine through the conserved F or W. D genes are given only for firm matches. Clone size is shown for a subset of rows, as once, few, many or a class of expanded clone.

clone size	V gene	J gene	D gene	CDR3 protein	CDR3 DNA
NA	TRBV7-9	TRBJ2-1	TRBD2	CASSFGTSGSNNEQFF	TGTGCCAGCAGCTTTGGGACTAGCGGGAGCAACAATGAGCAGTTCTTC
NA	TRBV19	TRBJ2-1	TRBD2	CASTEYLAGGFYNEQFF	TGTGCCAGTACCGAGTACTTAGCGGGAGGGTTCTACAATGAGCAGTTCTTC
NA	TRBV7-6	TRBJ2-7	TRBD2	CASSLSSGSYEQYF	TGTGCCAGCAGCCTCTCTAGCGGGAGTTACGAGCAGTACTTC
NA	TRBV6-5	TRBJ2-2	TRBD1	CASSYSTQGTGELFF	TGTGCCAGCAGTTACTCGACACAGGGGACCGGGGAGCTGTTTTTT
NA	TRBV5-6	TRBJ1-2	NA	CASSLRYGEGYTF	TGTGCCAGCAGCTTGCGTTACGGGGAAGGCTACACCTTC
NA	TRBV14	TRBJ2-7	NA	CASSQDWARTNFYEQYF	TGTGCCAGCAGCCAAGACTGGGCCAGGACAAATTTCTACGAGCAGTACTTC
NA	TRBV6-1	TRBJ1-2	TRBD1	CASSEDRTGKITDGYTF	TGTGCCAGCAGTGAAGATCGGACAGGGAAAATTACCGATGGCTACACCTTC
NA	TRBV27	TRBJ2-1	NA	CASSLSWDPGNEQFF	TGTGCCAGCAGTTTATCGTGGGACCCTGGGAATGAGCAGTTCTTC
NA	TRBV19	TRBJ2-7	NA	CASSPSPGYLLYEQYF	TGTGCCAGTAGTCCCAGTCCCGGGTATCTATTATACGAGCAGTACTTC
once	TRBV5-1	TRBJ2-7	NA	CASSLGVGAYEQYF	TGCGCCAGCAGCTTGGGGGTCGGAGCCTACGAGCAGTACTTC
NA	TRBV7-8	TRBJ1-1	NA	CASSPPLTEDTEAFF	TGTGCCAGCAGCCCCCCCCTAACCGAGGACACTGAAGCTTTCTTT
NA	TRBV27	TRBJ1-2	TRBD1	CASSFAGTGYGYTF	TGTGCCAGCAGTTTCGCCGGGACAGGTTATGGCTACACCTTC